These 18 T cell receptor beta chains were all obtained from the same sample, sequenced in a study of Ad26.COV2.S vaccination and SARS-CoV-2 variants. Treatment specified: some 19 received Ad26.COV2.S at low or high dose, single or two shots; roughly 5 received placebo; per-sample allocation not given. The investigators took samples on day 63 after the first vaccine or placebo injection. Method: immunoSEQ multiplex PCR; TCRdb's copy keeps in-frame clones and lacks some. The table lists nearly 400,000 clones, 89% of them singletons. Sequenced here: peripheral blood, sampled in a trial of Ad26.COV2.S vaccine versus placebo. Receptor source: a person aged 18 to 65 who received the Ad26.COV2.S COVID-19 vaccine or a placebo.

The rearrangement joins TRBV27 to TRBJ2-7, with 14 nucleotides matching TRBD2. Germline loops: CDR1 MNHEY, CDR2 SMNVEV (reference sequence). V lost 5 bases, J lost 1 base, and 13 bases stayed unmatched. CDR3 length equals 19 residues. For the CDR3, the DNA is TGTGCCAGCAGTCTCCGCGGACTAGCGGGAGGAGAGAGGTCCTACGAGCAGTACTTC. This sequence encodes CASSLRGLAGGERSYEQYF.

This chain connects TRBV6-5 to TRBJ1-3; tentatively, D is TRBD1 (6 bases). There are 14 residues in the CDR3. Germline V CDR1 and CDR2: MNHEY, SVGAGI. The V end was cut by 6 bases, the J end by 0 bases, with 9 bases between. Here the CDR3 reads CASRGTSSGNTIYF. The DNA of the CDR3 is TGTGCCAGCAGAGGGACAAGCTCTGGAAACACCATATATTTT.

The CDR3 sequence: CASSLGYGGNYGYTF. The CDR3, as DNA: TGCGCCAGCAGCTTGGGATACGGGGGTAACTATGGCTACACCTTC. The V call is TRBV5-1, the J call TRBJ1-2; D is perhaps TRBD1 (5 bases). The V gene lost 0 bases and the J gene lost 1 base, with 10 bases spanning the gap. The CDR3 extends over 15 amino acids. Per germline, CDR1 SGHRS and CDR2 YFSETQ. Variable domain in full (rest from reference TRBV5-1 and TRBJ1-2): KAGVTQTPRYLIKTRGQQVTLSCSPISGHRSVSWYQQTPGQGLQFLFEYFSETQRNKGNFPGRFSGRQFSNSRSEMNVSTLELGDSALYLCASSLGYGGNYGYTFGSGTRLTVV.

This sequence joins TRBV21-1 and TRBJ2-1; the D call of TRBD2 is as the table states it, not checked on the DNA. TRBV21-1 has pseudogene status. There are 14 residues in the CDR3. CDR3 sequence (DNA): TGTGCCAGCAGCGACTCGAGACTAACCAATGAGCAGTTCTTC. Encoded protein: CASSDSRLTNEQFF.

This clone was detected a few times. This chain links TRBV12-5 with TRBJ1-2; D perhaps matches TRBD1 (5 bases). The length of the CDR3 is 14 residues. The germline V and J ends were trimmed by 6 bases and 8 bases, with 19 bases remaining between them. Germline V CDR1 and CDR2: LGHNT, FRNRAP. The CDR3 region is CASGTIPGPKGYTF. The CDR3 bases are TGTGCTAGTGGAACCATACCGGGGCCGAAGGGCTACACCTTC.

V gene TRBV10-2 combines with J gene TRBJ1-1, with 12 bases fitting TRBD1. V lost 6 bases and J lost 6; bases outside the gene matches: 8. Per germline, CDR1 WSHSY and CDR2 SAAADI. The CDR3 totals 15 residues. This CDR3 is CASSGPGTGGSEAFF. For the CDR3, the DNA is TGCGCCAGCAGCGGCCCCGGGACAGGGGGCTCTGAAGCTTTCTTT.

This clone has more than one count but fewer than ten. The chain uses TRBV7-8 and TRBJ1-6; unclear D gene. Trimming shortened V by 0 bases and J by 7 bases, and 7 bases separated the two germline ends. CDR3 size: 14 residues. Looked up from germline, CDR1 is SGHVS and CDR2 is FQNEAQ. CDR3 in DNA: TGTGCCAGCAGCTTAGCAAGCGGGAATTCACCCCTCCACTTT. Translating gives CASSLASGNSPLHF.

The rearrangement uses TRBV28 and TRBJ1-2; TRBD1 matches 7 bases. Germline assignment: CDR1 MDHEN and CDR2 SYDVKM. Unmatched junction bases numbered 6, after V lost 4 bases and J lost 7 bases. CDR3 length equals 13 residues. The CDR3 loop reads CASSYDREAGYTF. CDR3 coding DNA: TGTGCCAGCAGTTACGACAGGGAGGCTGGCTACACCTTC.

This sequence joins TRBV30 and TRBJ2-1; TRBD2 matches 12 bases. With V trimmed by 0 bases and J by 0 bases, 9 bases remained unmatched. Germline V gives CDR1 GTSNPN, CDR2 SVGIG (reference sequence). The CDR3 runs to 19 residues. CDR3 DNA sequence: TGTGCCTGGAGTGTACGTACTAGCGGGAGGTCGAGCTCCTACAATGAGCAGTTCTTC. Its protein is CAWSVRTSGRSSSYNEQFF.

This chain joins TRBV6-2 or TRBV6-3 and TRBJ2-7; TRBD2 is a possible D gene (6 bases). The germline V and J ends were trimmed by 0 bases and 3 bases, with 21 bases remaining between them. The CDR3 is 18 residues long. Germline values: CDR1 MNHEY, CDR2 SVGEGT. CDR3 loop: CASSYSRAKGLKDYEQYF. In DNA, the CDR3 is TGTGCCAGCAGTTACTCTCGGGCCAAAGGACTAAAAGACTACGAGCAGTACTTC.

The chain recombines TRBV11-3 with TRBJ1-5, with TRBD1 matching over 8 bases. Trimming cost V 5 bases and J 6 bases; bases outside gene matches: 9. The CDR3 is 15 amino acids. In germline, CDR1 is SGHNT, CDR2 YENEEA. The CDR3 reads CASSRDRPGVQPQHF. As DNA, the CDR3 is TGTGCCAGCAGCCGGGACAGGCCCGGGGTTCAGCCCCAGCATTTT.

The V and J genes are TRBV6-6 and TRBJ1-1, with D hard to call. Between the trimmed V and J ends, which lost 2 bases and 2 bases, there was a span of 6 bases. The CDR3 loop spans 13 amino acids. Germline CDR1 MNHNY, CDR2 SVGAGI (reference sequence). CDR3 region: CASSYEDNTEAFF. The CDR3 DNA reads TGTGCCAGCAGTTACGAGGATAACACTGAAGCTTTCTTT.

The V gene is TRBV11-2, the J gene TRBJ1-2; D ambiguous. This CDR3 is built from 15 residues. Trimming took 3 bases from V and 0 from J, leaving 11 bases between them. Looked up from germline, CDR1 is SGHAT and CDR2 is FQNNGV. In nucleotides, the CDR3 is TGTGCCAGCAGCTTGAGTTCCGGAGCTAACTATGGCTACACCTTC. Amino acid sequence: CASSLSSGANYGYTF.

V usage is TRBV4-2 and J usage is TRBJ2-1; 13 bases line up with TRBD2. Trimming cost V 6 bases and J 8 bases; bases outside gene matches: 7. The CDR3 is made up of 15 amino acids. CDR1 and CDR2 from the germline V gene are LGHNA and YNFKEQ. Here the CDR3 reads CASSTSGRALDEQFF. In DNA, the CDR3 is TGTGCCAGCAGTACTAGCGGGAGGGCCCTCGATGAGCAGTTCTTC.

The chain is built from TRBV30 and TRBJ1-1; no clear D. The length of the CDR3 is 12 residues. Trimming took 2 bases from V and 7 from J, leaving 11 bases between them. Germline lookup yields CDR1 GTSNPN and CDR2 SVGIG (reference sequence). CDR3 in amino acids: CAWSSGLNEAFF. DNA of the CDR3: TGTGCCTGGAGTTCTGGCCTTAATGAAGCTTTCTTT.

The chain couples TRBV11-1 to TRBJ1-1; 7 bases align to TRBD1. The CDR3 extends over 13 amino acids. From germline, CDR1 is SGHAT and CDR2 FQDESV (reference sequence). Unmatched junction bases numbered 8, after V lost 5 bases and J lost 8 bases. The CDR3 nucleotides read TGTGCCAGCAGCCCAGGGACAGCGGGGGAAGCTTTCTTT. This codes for CASSPGTAGEAFF.

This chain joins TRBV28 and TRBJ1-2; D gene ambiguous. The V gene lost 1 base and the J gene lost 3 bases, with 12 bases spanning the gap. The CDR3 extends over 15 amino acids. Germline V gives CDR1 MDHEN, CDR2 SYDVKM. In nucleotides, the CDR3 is TGTGCCAGCAGTTTATCGGGCAGGACGGACTATGGCTACACCTTC. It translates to CASSLSGRTDYGYTF.

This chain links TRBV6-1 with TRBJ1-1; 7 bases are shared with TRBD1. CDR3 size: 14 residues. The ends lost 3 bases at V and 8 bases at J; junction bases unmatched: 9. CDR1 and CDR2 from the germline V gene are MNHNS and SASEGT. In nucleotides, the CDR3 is TGTGCCAGCAGTGAGTACAGGGGTGTGGTGGAAGCTTTCTTT. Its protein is CASSEYRGVVEAFF.